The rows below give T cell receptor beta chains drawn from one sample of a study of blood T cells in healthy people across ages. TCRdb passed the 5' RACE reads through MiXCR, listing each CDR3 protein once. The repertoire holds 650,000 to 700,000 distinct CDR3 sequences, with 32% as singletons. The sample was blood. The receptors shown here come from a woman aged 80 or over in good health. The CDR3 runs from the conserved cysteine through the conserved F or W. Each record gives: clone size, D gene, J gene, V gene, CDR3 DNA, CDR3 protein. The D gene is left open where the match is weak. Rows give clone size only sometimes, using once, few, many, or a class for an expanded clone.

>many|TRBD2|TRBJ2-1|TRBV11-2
TGTGCCAGCAGCTCAACCATCACGGGACTAGCGGGGGGCTACAATGAGCAGTTCTTC
CASSSTITGLAGGYNEQFF
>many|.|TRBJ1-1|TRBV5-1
TGCGCCAGCACCCCCGGCGTCACCTCACGGTTTGGCACTGAAGCTTTCTTT
CASTPGVTSRFGTEAFF
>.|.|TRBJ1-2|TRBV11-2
TGTGCCAGCAGCCCTAACCTCTCCTATGGCTACACCTTC
CASSPNLSYGYTF
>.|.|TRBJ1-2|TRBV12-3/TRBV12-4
TGTGCCAGCAGTTTCGGGTGGGGTAACTATGGCTACACCTTC
CASSFGWGNYGYTF
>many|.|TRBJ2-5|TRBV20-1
TGCAGTGCTAGACTAGGACGGAGCCTGGGGGACCAGTACTTC
CSARLGRSLGDQYF
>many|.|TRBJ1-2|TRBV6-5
TGTGCCAGCAGTGAGGGTGGGTTCTATGGCTACACCTTC
CASSEGGFYGYTF
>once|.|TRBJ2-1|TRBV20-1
TGCAGTGCTAGCGGGCCTGACTACAATGAGCAGTTCTTC
CSASGPDYNEQFF
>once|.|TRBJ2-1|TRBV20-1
TGCAGTGCTAAAGGGGGGCACGATGAGCAGTTCTTC
CSAKGGHDEQFF
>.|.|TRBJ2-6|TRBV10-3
TGTGCCGTCACCGGCAGGGCCTCTGGGGCCAACGTCCTGACTTTC
CAVTGRASGANVLTF
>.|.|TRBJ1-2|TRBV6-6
TGTGCCAGCAGTAGAGTGAGCTATGGCTACACCTTC
CASSRVSYGYTF
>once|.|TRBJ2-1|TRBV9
TGTGTCAGCAGCGTAGGCCCCGGGGAGTCCTACAATGAGCAGTTCTTC
CVSSVGPGESYNEQFF
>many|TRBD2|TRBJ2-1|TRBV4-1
TGCGCCAGCAGCCAAGATGGCGGGGGGGCCTACAATGAGCAGTTCTTC
CASSQDGGGAYNEQFF
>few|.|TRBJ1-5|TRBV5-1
TGCGCCAGCAGCTTGTCGGCAGGGGATCAGCCCCAGCATTTT
CASSLSAGDQPQHF
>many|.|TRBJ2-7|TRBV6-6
TGTGCCAGCAGTTACCAAGCGGGACAGAACTACGAGCAGTACTTC
CASSYQAGQNYEQYF
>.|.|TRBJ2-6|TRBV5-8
TGTGCCAGCAGCTTGGGGCAGGTCTACTCTGGGGCCAACGTCCTGACTTTC
CASSLGQVYSGANVLTF
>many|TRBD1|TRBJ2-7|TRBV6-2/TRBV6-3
TGTGCCAGCAGGGAACTATTGACAGGGGGTGTCCACGAGCAGTACTTC
CASRELLTGGVHEQYF
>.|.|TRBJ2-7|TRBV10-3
TGTGCCATCAACGACCAGAGGGCAGGGCTGGGTGAGCAGTACTTC
CAINDQRAGLGEQYF
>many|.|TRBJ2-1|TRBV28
TGTGCCAGCAGTTTATCACAGGGAGGCCCCAATGAGCAGTTCTTC
CASSLSQGGPNEQFF
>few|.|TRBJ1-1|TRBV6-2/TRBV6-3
TGTGCCAGCAGTTACTCTACGTCTCTAGGCCTGCTGAACACTGAAGCTTTCTTT
CASSYSTSLGLLNTEAFF
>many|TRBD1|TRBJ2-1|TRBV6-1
TGTGCCAGCAGTGAACAGACAGGGTACCCCTACAATGAGCAGTTCTTC
CASSEQTGYPYNEQFF
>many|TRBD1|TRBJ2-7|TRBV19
TGTGCCAGTAGTATAGGGGACAGGGGAACCTACGAGCAGTACTTC
CASSIGDRGTYEQYF
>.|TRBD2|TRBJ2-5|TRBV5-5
TGTGCCAGCAGCTTGGGCGGGAGGAGTCGGGAGACCCAGTACTTC
CASSLGGRSRETQYF
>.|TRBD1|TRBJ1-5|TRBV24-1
TGTGCCACCAGTGATGAAGGGGGCCGGGAGCATTTT
CATSDEGGREHF
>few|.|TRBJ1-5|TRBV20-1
TGCAGTGCTAGAGATCCGTCAGGGTTGAGCAATCAGCCCCAGCATTTT
CSARDPSGLSNQPQHF
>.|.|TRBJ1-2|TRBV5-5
TGTGCCAGCAGCTTGGAAGGGCCCTGGGTTGGTGGCTACACCTTC
CASSLEGPWVGGYTF
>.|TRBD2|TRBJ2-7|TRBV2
TGTGCCAGCAGTGAAAGACTAGCGACATCCTACGAGCAGTACTTC
CASSERLATSYEQYF
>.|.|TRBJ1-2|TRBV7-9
TGTGCCAGCAGCTTGGCCGTAGATGGCTACACCTTC
CASSLAVDGYTF
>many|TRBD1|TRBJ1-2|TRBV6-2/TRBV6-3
TGTGCCAGCAGTTACACCCGCGACAGGGGTAATGGCTACACCTTC
CASSYTRDRGNGYTF
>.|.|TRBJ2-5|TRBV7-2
TGTGCCAGCAGTTCTCAGGGTGGGATGCAAGAGACCCAGTACTTC
CASSSQGGMQETQYF
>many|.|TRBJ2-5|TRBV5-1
TGCGCCAGCGGGGACTTCCGAAAGGAGACCCAGTACTTC
CASGDFRKETQYF
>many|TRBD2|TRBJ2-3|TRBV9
TGTGCCAGCAGCTTAGGGACTAGCGGCACAGATACGCAGTATTTT
CASSLGTSGTDTQYF
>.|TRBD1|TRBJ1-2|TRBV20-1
TGCAGTGCTCGTGGACAGGGCGCGGACTATGGCTACACCTTC
CSARGQGADYGYTF
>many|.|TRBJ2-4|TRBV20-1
TGCAGTGCTGCCGGCCCGCAGAAAAACATTCAGTACTTC
CSAAGPQKNIQYF
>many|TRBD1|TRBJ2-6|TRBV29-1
TGCAGCGTTGGGCAGGGGGCATCTGGGGCCAACGTCCTGACTTTC
CSVGQGASGANVLTF
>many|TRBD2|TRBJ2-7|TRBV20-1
TGCAGTGCAGGGGGACTAGCGGGCCCGTACGAGCAGTACTTC
CSAGGLAGPYEQYF
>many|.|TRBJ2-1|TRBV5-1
TGCGCCAGCAGCTTGGCCTCGGGGAACTACAATGAGCAGTTCTTC
CASSLASGNYNEQFF
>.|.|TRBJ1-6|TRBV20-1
TGCAGTCCCCTTGAATTTGGTGATTCACCCCTCCACTTT
CSPLEFGDSPLHF
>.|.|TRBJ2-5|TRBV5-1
TGCGCCAGCAGCTCCGGACGGCTCCAAGAGACCCAGTACTTC
CASSSGRLQETQYF
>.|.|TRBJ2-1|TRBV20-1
TGCAGTGCTTACCGACTAGGGGGAGGGAATGAGCAGTTCTTC
CSAYRLGGGNEQFF
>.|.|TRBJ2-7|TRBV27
TGTGCCAGCAGTTTATTTCCGGCCGGCTCCTACAATGAGCAGTACTTC
CASSLFPAGSYNEQYF
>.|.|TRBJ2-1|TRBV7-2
TGTGCCAGCAGCCGGGAAGGGGGGGGGCTCAATGAGCAGTTCTTC
CASSREGGGLNEQFF
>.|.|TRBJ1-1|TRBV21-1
TGTGCCAGGTTACAGGGATCCACTGAAGCTTTCTTT
CARLQGSTEAFF
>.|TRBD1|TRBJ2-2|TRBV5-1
TGCGCCTCCAAGACCGGGACAGAGAACACCGGGGAGCTGTTTTTT
CASKTGTENTGELFF
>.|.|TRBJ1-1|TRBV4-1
TGCGCCAGCAGCCAAGGGGCCGTCTTTGAAGCTTTCTTT
CASSQGAVFEAFF
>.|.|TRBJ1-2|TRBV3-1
TGTGCCAGCAGCGAAGACTTAAGGGGGTCTGGCTACACCTTC
CASSEDLRGSGYTF
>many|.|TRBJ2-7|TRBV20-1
TGCAGTGCTTTTAAACCCTCAGGGGCTCTAGCCTACGAGCAGTACTTC
CSAFKPSGALAYEQYF
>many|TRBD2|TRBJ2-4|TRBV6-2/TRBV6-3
TGTGCCAGCAGTTACTCAGCTAGCGGAGATAAAAACATTCAGTACTTC
CASSYSASGDKNIQYF
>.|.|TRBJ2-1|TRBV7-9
TGTGCCAGCAGCTTGTGGCAGGGAGGAAGTTACAATGAGCAGTTCTTC
CASSLWQGGSYNEQFF
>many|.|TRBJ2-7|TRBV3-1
TGTGCCAGCAGCCTCTCCCGTGGGGACGAGCAGTACTTC
CASSLSRGDEQYF
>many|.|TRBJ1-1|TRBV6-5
TGTGCCAGCAGCTTGATCGGGAACACTGAAGCTTTCTTT
CASSLIGNTEAFF
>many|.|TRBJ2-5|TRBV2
TGTGCCAGCAGATGGCTGTACCAAGAGACCCAGTACTTC
CASRWLYQETQYF
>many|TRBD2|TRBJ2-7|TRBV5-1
TGCGCCAGCAGCTTGGCCGGCGGGGGGCCTTCCTACGAGCAGTACTTC
CASSLAGGGPSYEQYF
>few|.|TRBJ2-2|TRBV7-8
TGTGCCAGCAGCGTGTTATGGACAGCGGTAGAGCTGTTTTTT
CASSVLWTAVELFF
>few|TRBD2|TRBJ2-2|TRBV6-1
TGTGCCAGCAGTGGGGGACTAGCGGCCGGGGAGCTGTTTTTT
CASSGGLAAGELFF
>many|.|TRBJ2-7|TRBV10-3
TGTGCCATCAGTGCGGGCAGGGATCCTACCTACGAGCAGTACTTC
CAISAGRDPTYEQYF